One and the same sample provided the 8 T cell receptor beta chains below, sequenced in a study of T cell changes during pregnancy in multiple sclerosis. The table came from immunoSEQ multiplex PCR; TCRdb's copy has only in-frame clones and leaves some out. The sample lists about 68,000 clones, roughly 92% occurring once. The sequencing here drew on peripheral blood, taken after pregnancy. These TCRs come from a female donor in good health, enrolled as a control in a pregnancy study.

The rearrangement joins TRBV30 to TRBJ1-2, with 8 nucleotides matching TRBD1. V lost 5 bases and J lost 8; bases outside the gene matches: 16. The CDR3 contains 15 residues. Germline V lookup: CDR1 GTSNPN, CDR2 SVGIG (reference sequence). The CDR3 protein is CAWGPGGNRWEGYTF. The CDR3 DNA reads TGTGCCTGGGGTCCAGGGGGCAACAGGTGGGAGGGCTACACCTTC. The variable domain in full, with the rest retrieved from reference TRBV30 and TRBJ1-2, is SQTIHQWPATLVQPVGSPLSLECTVEGTSNPNLYWYRQAAGRGLQLLFYSVGIGQISSEVPQNLSASRPQDRQFILSSKKLLLSDSGFYLCAWGPGGNRWEGYTFGSGTRLTVV.

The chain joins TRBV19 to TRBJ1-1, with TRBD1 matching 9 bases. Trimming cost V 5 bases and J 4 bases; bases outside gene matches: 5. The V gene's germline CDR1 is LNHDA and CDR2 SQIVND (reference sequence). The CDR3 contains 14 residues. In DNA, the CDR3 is TGTGCCAGTAGTGGACAGGGGAGGGGCACTGAAGCTTTCTTT. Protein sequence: CASSGQGRGTEAFF.

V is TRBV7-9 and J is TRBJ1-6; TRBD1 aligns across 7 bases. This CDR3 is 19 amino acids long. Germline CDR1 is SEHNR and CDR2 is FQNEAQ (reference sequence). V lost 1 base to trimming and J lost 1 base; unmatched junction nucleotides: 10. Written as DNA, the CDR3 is TGTGCCAGCAGCTTAGTAGGGACAGAATCCCATTCCTATAATTCACCCCTCCACTTT. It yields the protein CASSLVGTESHSYNSPLHF.

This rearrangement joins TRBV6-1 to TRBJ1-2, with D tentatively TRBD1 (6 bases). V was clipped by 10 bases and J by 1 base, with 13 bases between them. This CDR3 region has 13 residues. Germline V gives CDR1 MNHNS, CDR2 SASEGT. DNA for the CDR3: TGTGCCATACAGGGTCAACTTAACTATGGCTACACCTTC. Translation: CAIQGQLNYGYTF.

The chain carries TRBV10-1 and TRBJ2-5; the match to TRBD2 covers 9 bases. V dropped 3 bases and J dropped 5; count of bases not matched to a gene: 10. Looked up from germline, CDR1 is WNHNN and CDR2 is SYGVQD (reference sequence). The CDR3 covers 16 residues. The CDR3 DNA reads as TGCGCCAGCAGTGACCATTCGGCGGGGGGGCCGGAGACCCAGTACTTC. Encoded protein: CASSDHSAGGPETQYF.

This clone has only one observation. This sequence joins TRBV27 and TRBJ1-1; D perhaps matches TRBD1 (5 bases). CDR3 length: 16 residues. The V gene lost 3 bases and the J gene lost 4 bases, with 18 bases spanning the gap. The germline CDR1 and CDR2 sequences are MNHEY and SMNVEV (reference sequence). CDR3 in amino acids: CASSFYNIGVGTEAFF. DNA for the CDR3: TGTGCCAGCAGTTTCTACAACATAGGGGTTGGCACTGAAGCTTTCTTT.

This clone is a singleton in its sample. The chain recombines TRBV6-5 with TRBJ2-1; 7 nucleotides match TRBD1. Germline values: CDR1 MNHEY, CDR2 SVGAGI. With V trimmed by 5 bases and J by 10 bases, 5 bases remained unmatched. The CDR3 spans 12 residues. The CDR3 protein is CASSPWTGEQFF. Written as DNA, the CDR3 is TGTGCCAGCAGTCCGTGGACAGGCGAGCAGTTCTTC.

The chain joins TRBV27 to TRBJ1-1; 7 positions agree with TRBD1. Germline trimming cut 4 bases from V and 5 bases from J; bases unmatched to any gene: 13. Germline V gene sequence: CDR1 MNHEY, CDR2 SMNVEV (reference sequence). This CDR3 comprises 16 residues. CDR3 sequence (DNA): TGTGCCAGCAGTTATACTAGGGGGCGGATCAAAACTGAAGCTTTCTTT. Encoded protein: CASSYTRGRIKTEAFF.